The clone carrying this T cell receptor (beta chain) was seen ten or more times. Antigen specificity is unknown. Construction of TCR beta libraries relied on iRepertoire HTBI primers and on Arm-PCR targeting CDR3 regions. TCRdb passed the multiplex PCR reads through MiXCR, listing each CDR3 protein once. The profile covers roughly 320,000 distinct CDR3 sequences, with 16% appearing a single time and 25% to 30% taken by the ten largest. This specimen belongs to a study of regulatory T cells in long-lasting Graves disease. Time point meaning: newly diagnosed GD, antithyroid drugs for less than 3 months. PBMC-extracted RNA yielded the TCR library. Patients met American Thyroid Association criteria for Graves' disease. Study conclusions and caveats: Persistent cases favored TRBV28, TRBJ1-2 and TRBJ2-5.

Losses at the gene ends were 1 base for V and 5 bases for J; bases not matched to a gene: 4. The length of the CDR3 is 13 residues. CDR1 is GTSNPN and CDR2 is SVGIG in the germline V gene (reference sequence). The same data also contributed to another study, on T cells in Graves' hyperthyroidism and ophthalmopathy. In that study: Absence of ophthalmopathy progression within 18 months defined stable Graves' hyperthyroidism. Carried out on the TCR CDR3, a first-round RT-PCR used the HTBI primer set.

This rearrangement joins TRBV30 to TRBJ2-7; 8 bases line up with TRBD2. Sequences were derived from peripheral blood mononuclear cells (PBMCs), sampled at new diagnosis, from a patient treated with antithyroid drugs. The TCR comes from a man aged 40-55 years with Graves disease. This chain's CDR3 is CAWSGSGGHEQYF. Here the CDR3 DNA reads TGTGCCTGGAGTGGATCGGGGGGGCACGAGCAGTACTTC.